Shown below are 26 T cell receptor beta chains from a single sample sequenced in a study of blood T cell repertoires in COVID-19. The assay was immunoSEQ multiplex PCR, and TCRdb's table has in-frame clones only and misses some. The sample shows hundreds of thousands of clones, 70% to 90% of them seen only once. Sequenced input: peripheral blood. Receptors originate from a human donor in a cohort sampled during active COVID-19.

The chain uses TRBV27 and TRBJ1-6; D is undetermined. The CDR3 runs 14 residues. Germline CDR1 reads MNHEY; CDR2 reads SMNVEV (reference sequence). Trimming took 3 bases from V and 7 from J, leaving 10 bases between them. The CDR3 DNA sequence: TGTGCCAGCAGTTTTTCTAGCCTCAATTCACCCCTCCACTTT. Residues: CASSFSSLNSPLHF.

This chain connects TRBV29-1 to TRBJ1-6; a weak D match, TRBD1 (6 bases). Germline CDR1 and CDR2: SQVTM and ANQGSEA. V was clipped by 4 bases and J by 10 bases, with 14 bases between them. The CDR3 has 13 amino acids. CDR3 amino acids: CSVGAGVGSPLHF. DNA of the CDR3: TGCAGCGTTGGTGCAGGGGTTGGATCACCCCTCCACTTT. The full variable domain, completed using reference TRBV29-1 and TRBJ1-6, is SAVISQKPSRDICQRGTSLTIQCQVDSQVTMMFWYRQQPGQSLTLIATANQGSEATYESGFVIDKFPISRPNLTFSTLTVSNMSPEDSSIYLCSVGAGVGSPLHFGNGTRLTVT.

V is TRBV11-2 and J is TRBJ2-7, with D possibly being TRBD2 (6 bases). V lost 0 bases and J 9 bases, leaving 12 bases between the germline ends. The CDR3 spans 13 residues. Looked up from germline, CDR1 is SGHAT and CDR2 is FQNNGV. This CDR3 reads CASSLEQGGGQYF. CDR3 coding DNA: TGTGCCAGCAGCTTAGAGCAGGGAGGAGGGCAGTACTTC.

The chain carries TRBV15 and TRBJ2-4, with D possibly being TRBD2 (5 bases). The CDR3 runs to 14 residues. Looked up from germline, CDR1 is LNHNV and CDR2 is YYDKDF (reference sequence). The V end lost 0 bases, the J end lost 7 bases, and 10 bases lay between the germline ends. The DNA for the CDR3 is TGTGCCACCAGCAGAGATCGGACTGGGAACATTCAGTACTTC. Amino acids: CATSRDRTGNIQYF. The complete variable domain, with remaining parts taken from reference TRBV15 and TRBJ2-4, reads DAMVIQNPRYQVTQFGKPVTLSCSQTLNHNVMYWYQQKSSQAPKLLFHYYDKDFNNEADTPDNFQSRRPNTSFCFLDIRSPGLGDTAMYLCATSRDRTGNIQYFGAGTRLSVL.

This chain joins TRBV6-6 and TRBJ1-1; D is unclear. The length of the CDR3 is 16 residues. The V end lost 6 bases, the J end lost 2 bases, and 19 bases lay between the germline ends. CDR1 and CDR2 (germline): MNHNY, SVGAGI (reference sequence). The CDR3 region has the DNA TGTGCCAGCAGAGTGGGCAGCCCCGGACTAAACACTGAAGCTTTCTTT. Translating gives CASRVGSPGLNTEAFF.

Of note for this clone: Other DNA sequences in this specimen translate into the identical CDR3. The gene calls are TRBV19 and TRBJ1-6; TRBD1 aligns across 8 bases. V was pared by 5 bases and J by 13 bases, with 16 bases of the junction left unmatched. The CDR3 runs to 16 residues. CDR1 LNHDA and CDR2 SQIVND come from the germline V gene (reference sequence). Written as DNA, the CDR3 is TGTGCCAGTAGTCTCCAGCCGGGACAGGCTAGATCGCCCCTCCACTTT. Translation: CASSLQPGQARSPLHF.

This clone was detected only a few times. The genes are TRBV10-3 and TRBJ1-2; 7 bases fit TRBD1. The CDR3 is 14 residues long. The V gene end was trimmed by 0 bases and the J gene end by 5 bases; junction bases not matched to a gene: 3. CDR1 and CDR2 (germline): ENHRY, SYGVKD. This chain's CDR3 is CAISESGTEYGYTF. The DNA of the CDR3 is TGTGCCATCAGTGAGTCGGGGACAGAGTATGGCTACACCTTC.

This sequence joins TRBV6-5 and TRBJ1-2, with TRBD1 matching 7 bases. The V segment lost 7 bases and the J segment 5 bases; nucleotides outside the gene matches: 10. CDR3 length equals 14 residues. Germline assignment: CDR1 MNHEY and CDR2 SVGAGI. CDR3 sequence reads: CASTNRGGTYGYTF. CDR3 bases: TGTGCCAGCACGAACAGGGGCGGGACATATGGCTACACCTTC.

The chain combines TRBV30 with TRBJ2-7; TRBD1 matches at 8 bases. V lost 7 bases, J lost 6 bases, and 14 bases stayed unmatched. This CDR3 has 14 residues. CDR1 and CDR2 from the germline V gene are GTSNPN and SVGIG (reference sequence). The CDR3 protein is CALDPGGLRGEQYF. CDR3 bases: TGTGCCTTAGACCCAGGGGGCCTCAGGGGCGAGCAGTACTTC.

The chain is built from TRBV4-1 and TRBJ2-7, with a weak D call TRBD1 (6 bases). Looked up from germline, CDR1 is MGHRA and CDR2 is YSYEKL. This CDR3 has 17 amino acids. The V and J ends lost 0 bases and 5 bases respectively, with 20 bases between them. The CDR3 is CASSQDTTGPRVHEQYF. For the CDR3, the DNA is TGCGCCAGCAGCCAAGATACGACAGGTCCCCGCGTCCACGAGCAGTACTTC.

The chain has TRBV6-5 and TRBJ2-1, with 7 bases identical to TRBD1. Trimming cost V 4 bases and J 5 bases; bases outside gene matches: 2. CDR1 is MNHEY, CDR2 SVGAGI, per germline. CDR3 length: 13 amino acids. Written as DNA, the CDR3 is TGTGCCAGCAGTTGGGACAGAAACAATGAGCAGTTCTTC. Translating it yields CASSWDRNNEQFF.

CDR3 sequence (DNA): TGTGCCAGCAGCCAAGTGACTAGCGGGGGGGAAGAGACCCAGTACTTC. Protein product: CASSQVTSGGEETQYF. The chain employs TRBV4-2 and TRBJ2-5, with TRBD2 matching 14 bases. CDR1 LGHNA and CDR2 YNFKEQ come from the germline V gene. The CDR3 is 16 residues long. V lost 1 base and J lost 3; bases outside the gene matches: 1.

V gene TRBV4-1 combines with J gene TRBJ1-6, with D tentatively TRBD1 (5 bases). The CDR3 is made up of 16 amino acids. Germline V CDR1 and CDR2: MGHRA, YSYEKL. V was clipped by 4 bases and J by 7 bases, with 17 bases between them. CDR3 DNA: TGCGCCAGCAGCCCGAGTATAGGGGCAATCAATTCACCCCTCCACTTT. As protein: CASSPSIGAINSPLHF.

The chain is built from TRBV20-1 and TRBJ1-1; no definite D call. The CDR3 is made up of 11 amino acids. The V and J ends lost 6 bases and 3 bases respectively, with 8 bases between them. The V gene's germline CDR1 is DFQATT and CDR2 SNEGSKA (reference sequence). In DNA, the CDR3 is TGCAGTGCGAGGGTGGACACTGAAGCTTTCTTT. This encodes CSARVDTEAFF.

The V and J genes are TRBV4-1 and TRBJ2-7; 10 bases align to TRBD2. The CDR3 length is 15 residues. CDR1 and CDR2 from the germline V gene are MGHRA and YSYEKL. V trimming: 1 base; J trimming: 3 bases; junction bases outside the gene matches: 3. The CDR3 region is CASSQASGRYYEQYF. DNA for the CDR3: TGCGCCAGCAGCCAAGCTAGCGGGAGATACTACGAGCAGTACTTC.

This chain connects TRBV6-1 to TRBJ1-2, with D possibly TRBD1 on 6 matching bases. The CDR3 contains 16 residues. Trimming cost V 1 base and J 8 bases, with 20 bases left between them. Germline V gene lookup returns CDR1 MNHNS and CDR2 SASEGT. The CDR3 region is CASSEGTGQLFGGYTF. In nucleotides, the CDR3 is TGTGCCAGCAGTGAAGGGACCGGACAGCTCTTCGGCGGCTACACCTTC.

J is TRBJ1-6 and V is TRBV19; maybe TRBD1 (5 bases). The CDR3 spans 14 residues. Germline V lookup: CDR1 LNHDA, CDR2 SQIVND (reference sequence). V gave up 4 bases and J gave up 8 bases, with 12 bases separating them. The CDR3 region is CASSKTTGDSPLHF. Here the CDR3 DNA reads TGTGCCAGTAGTAAAACCACAGGAGATTCACCCCTCCACTTT.

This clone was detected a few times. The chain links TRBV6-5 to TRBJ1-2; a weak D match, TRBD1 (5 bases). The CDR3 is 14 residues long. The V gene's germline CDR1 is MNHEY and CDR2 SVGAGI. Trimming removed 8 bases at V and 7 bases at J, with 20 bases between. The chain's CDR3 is CASRIFPQGGGYTF. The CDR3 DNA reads TGTGCCAGCCGGATATTTCCGCAGGGAGGTGGCTACACCTTC.

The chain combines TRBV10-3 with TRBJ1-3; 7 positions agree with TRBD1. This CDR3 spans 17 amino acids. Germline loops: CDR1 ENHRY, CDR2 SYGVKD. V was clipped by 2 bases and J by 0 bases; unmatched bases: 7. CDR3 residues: CAISEETGDRSGNTIYF. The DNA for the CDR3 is TGTGCCATCAGTGAGGAAACAGGGGATCGCTCTGGAAACACCATATATTTT.

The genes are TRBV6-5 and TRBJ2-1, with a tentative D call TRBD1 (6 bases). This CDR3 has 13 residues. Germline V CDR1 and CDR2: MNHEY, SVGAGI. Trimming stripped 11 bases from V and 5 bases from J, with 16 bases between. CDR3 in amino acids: CAARQAPDNEQFF. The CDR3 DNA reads TGTGCCGCTAGACAGGCTCCCGACAATGAGCAGTTCTTC.

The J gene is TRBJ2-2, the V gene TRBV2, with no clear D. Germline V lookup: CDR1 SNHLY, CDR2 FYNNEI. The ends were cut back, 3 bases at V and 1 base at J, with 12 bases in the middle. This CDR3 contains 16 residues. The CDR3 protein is CASSDFLEGNTGELFF. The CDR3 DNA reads TGTGCCAGCAGTGACTTCCTAGAAGGGAACACCGGGGAGCTGTTTTTT.

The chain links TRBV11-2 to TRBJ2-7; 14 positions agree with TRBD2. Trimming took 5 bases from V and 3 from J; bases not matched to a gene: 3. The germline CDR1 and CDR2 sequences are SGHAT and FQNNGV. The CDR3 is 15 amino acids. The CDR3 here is CASSPGTSGSYEQYF. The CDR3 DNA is TGTGCCAGCAGCCCCGGGACTAGCGGGAGCTACGAGCAGTACTTC. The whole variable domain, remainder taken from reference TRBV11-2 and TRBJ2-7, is EAGVAQSPRYKIIEKRQSVAFWCNPISGHATLYWYQQILGQGPKLLIQFQNNGVVDDSQLPKDRFSAERLKGVDSTLKIQPAKLEDSAVYLCASSPGTSGSYEQYFGPGTRLTVT.

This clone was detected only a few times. The CDR3 protein is CASRRRDRGRVYTEAFF. The CDR3 region has the DNA TGTGCCAGCAGACGTCGGGACAGGGGGCGCGTTTACACTGAAGCTTTCTTT. The chain joins TRBV2 to TRBJ1-1, with TRBD1 matching over 12 bases. Germline V gives CDR1 SNHLY, CDR2 FYNNEI. V was clipped by 6 bases and J by 3 bases; unmatched bases: 11. CDR3 size: 17 residues.

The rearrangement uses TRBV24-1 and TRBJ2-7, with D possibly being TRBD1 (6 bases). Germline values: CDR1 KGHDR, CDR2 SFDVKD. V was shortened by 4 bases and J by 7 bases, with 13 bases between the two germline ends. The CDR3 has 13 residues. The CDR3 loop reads CATSDPRGTEQYF. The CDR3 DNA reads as TGTGCCACCAGTGACCCGAGGGGGACGGAGCAGTACTTC.

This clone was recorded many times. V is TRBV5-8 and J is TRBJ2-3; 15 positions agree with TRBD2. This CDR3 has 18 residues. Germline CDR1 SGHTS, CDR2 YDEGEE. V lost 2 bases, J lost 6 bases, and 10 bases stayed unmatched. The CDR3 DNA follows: TGTGCCAGCAGCTTTTCCGGGACTAGCGGGAGGATGTGGGATACGCAGTATTTT. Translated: CASSFSGTSGRMWDTQYF. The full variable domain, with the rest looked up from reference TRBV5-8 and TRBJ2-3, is EAGVTQSPTHLIKTRGQQATLRCSPISGHTSVYWYQQALGLGLQFLLWYDEGEERNRGNFPPRFSGRQFPNYSSELNVNALELEDSALYLCASSFSGTSGRMWDTQYFGPGTRLTVL.

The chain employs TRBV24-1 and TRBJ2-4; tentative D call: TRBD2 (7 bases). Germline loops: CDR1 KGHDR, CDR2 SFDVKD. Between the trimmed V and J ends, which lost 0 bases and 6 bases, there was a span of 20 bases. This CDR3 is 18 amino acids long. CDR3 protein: CATSDLHKSGGGRNIQYF. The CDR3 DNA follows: TGTGCCACCAGTGATTTGCACAAGAGTGGGGGCGGGAGAAACATTCAGTACTTC.